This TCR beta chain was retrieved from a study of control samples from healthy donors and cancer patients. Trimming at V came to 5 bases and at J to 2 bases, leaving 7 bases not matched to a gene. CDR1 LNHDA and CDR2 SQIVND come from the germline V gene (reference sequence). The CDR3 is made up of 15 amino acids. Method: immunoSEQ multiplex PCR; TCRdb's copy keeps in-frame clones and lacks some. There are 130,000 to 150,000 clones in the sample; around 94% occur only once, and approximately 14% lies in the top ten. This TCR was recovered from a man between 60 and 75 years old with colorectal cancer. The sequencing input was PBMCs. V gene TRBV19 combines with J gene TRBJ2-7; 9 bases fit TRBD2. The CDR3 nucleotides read TGTGCCAGTAGTCGCGGGGGGGCTTCGCCCTACGAGCAGTACTTC. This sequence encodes CASSRGGASPYEQYF.